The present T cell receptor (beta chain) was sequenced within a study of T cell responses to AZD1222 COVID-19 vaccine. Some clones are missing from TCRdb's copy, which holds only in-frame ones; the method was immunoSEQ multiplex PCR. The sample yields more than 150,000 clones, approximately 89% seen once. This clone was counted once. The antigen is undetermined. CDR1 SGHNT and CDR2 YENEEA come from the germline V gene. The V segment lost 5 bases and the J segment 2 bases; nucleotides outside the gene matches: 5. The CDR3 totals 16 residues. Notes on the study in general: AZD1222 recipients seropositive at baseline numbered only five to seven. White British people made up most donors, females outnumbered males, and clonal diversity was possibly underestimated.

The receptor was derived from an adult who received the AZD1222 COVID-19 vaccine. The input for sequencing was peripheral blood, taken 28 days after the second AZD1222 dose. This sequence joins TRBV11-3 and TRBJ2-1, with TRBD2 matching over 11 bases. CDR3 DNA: TGTGCCAGCAGCGTCACTAGCGGGAGCCCCTACAATGAGCAGTTCTTC. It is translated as CASSVTSGSPYNEQFF. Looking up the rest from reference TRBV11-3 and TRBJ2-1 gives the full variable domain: EAGVVQSPRYKIIEKKQPVAFWCNPISGHNTLYWYLQNLGQGPELLIRYENEEAVDDSQLPKDRFSAERLKGVDSTLKIQPAELGDSAVYLCASSVTSGSPYNEQFFGPGTRLTVL.